This TCR beta chain stems from a study of Tregs in tolerant kidney transplant recipients. General study findings and limits: The small number of patients limits these findings pending further validation. This study did not directly address biological reproducibility.

Unstimulated Tregs (CD4+CD25+CD127-) and CD4+CD25- non-Tregs were sorted from PBMCs. The CDR3 has 14 amino acids. The germline CDR1 and CDR2 sequences are MNHNY and SVGAGI (reference sequence). Deletions cut 5 bases from V and 2 bases from J, with 12 bases between. About this clone: Its antigen is not known.

TCRdb's copy holds only in-frame clones and misses some; the assay was immunoSEQ multiplex PCR. The profile shows around 120,000 clones, about 91% of them singletons. J is TRBJ1-2 and V is TRBV6-6, with D maybe TRBD1 (5 bases). Sequencing was carried out using CD4+ T cells from blood. This TCR was sampled from a human donor in good health. The CDR3: CASSIPGRNYGYTF. CDR3 in DNA: TGTGCCAGCAGTATACCGGGACGGAACTATGGCTACACCTTC.